A single sample is the source of the 7 T cell receptor beta chains below, sequenced in a study of Ad26.COV2.S vaccination and SARS-CoV-2 variants. Using immunoSEQ multiplex PCR, the repertoire was profiled, and TCRdb retains in-frame clones only, with some absent. The sample holds about 100,000 clones, around 81% seen once. Sequencing used peripheral blood, obtained after recovery from COVID-19. The receptors here all came from a human donor who had recovered from COVID-19.

The chain joins TRBV28 to TRBJ1-4; perhaps TRBD1 as D (6 bases). Germline values: CDR1 MDHEN, CDR2 SYDVKM. The CDR3 sequence is 19 residues long. V lost 5 bases, J lost 4 bases, and 26 bases lay in between. DNA of the CDR3: TGTGCCAGCAGTCCGAATAAGACACCAAGACAGGCTAATAATGAAAAACTGTTTTTT. It is translated as CASSPNKTPRQANNEKLFF.

This clone has only a few counts. The gene calls are TRBV20-1 and TRBJ1-5; D may be TRBD1 (5 bases). Germline V gene lookup returns CDR1 DFQATT and CDR2 SNEGSKA (reference sequence). The CDR3 covers 13 residues. Deletions cut 3 bases from V and 7 bases from J, with 13 bases between. Written as DNA, the CDR3 is TGCAGTGCTAGTTCGGGGCCGGGCCAGCCCCAGCATTTT. Protein sequence: CSASSGPGQPQHF.

The CDR3 region has the DNA TGCGCCAGCAGCCAAGACTTGCAGCCTAACTATGGCTACACCTTC. This translates into CASSQDLQPNYGYTF. The chain combines TRBV4-3 with TRBJ1-2; D remains unclear. This CDR3 has 15 residues. V was trimmed by 0 bases and J by 0 bases, leaving 8 bases between them. Germline CDR1 reads LGHNA; CDR2 reads YSLEER.

Only a few counts were recorded for this clone. This chain joins TRBV19 and TRBJ1-2, with unresolved D. The germline V and J ends were trimmed by 10 bases and 2 bases, with 11 bases remaining between them. The CDR3 extends over 12 amino acids. Germline V gene lookup returns CDR1 LNHDA and CDR2 SQIVND (reference sequence). The chain's CDR3 is CATSDGNYGYTF. The CDR3 DNA is TGTGCCACCTCGGACGGGAACTATGGCTACACCTTC.

The genes are TRBV7-6 and TRBJ2-2; 7 bases match TRBD1. This CDR3 comprises 15 residues. V dropped 4 bases and J dropped 5; count of bases not matched to a gene: 7. Germline V gives CDR1 SGHVS, CDR2 FNYEAQ. The CDR3 is CASSSREQGTGELFF. The CDR3 nucleotides are TGTGCCAGCAGCTCCCGTGAACAGGGGACCGGGGAGCTGTTTTTT. Full variable domain (rest looked up from reference TRBV7-6 and TRBJ2-2): GAGVSQSPRYKVTKRGQDVALRCDPISGHVSLYWYRQALGQGPEFLTYFNYEAQQDKSGLPNDRFSAERPEGSISTLTIQRTEQRDSAMYRCASSSREQGTGELFFGEGSRLTVL.

In DNA form, the CDR3 reads TGTGCCAGCAGTTACCATTCCACAGATACGCAGTATTTT. Amino acids: CASSYHSTDTQYF. This chain links TRBV5-4 with TRBJ2-3, with unresolved D. This CDR3 has 13 residues. From germline, CDR1 is SGHNT and CDR2 YYREEE (reference sequence). V lost 5 bases, J lost 2 bases, and 9 bases lay in between.

This clone was counted once. The rearrangement uses TRBV28 and TRBJ2-2; TRBD1 matches at 7 bases. J was trimmed by 2 bases and V by 6 bases; bases with no gene match: 9. Germline CDR1 and CDR2: MDHEN and SYDVKM. This CDR3 has 16 residues. Here the CDR3 reads CASRPSRQGNTGELFF. In nucleotides, the CDR3 is TGTGCCAGCAGGCCCTCTAGACAGGGTAACACCGGGGAGCTGTTTTTT.